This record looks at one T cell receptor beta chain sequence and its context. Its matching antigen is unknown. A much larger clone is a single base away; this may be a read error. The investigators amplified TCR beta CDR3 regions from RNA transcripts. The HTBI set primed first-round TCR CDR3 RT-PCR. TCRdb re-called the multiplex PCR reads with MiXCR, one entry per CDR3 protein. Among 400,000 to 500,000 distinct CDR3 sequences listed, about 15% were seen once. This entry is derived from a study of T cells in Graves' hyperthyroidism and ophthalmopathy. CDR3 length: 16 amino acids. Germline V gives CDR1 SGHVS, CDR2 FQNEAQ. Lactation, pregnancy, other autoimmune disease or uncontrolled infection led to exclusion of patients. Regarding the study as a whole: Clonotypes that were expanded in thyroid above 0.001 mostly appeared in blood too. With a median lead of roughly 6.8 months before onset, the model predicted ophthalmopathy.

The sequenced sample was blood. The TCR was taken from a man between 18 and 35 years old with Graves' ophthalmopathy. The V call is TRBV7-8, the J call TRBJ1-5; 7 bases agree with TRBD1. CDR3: CASSPMTGFVNRPQHF. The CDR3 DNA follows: TGTGCCAGCAGCCCGATGACAGGGTTCGTCAATCGGCCCCAGCATTTT.